Following are 27 T cell receptor beta chains from one sample sequenced in a study of T cell changes during pregnancy in multiple sclerosis. TCRdb keeps only in-frame clones here, not all; method: immunoSEQ multiplex PCR. The sample has fewer than 35,000 clones, 90% seen once; the top ten hold 0.5% to 0.65%. The source was CD4+ T cells from peripheral blood mononuclear cells, collected in the third trimester of pregnancy. These receptors came from a female donor in good health, enrolled as a control in a pregnancy study.

This clone has just one count. The rearrangement joins TRBV14 to TRBJ2-3; D possibly corresponds to TRBD2 (6 bases). Germline lookup yields CDR1 SGHDN and CDR2 FVKESK. There are 16 residues in the CDR3. V lost 3 bases, J lost 0 bases, and 13 bases lay in between. CDR3 DNA: TGTGCCAGCAGCCAGGGGGTGGGGACTAGCACAGATACGCAGTATTTT. It codes for CASSQGVGTSTDTQYF. Combining the CDR3 with reference TRBV14 and TRBJ2-3 gives the whole variable domain EAGVTQFPSHSVIEKGQTVTLRCDPISGHDNLYWYRRVMGKEIKFLLHFVKESKQDESGMPNNRFLAERTGGTYSTLKVQPAELEDSGVYFCASSQGVGTSTDTQYFGPGTRLTVL.

This rearrangement joins TRBV9 to TRBJ1-6; D unclear. The CDR3 has 17 amino acids. The germline V gene has CDR1 SGDLS and CDR2 YYNGEE. V gave up 3 bases and J gave up 0 bases, with 13 bases separating them. The CDR3 region has the DNA TGTGCCAGCAGCGAGGAGCAGTCTAGCTCCTATAATTCACCCCTCCACTTT. Translating it yields CASSEEQSSSYNSPLHF.

The chain recombines TRBV19 with TRBJ2-7; no clear D gene. V was trimmed by 0 bases and J by 3 bases, leaving 3 bases between them. There are 12 residues in the CDR3. Germline loops: CDR1 LNHDA, CDR2 SQIVND (reference sequence). For the CDR3, the DNA is TGTGCCAGTAGTATAGATCTCTACGAGCAGTACTTC. It yields the protein CASSIDLYEQYF.

The chain uses TRBV7-2 and TRBJ2-1; TRBD2 matches at 7 bases. V shed 5 bases, J shed 4 bases, and the junction held 8 bases outside the gene matches. Germline CDR1 is SGHTA and CDR2 is FQGNSA. The CDR3 is made up of 15 amino acids. CDR3 nucleotide sequence: TGTGCCAGCAGCCCCCCAGCGGGAAGATACAATGAGCAGTTCTTC. Protein: CASSPPAGRYNEQFF. The variable domain in full, with the rest retrieved from reference TRBV7-2 and TRBJ2-1, is GAGVSQSPSNKVTEKGKDVELRCDPISGHTALYWYRQSLGQGLEFLIYFQGNSAPDKSGLPSDRFSAERTGGSVSTLTIQRTQQEDSAVYLCASSPPAGRYNEQFFGPGTRLTVL.

The chain recombines TRBV9 with TRBJ2-3; D is possibly TRBD2 (7 bases). There are 17 residues in the CDR3. Germline assignment: CDR1 SGDLS and CDR2 YYNGEE. With 2 bases removed from V and 3 bases from J, the gap between germline ends came to 19 bases. CDR3 sequence reads: CASSVHHSGGITDTQYF. In DNA, the CDR3 is TGTGCCAGCAGCGTCCACCATTCGGGGGGCATAACAGATACGCAGTATTTT.

CDR3 amino acids: CASSRSGESEQFF. CDR3 in DNA: TGTGCCAGCAGCCGATCAGGGGAGAGTGAGCAGTTCTTC. The chain links TRBV11-2 to TRBJ2-1, with D possibly being TRBD1 (6 bases). Trimming cost V 5 bases and J 9 bases, with 14 bases left between them. CDR1 is SGHAT, CDR2 FQNNGV, per germline. The CDR3 totals 13 residues.

This chain connects TRBV2 to TRBJ2-3; D call uncertain. This CDR3 has 14 amino acids. Trimming removed 3 bases from V and 0 bases from J, with 7 bases in between. CDR1 and CDR2 (germline): SNHLY, FYNNEI. The CDR3 coding sequence is TGTGCCAGCAGTGACAGATCTAGCACAGATACGCAGTATTTT. It translates to CASSDRSSTDTQYF.

This clone showed up just a few times. The chain combines TRBV4-3 with TRBJ1-1, with D perhaps TRBD1 (5 bases). This CDR3 has 13 residues. Deletions cut 5 bases from V and 8 bases from J, with 15 bases between. Germline CDR1 reads LGHNA; CDR2 reads YSLEER. CDR3: CASSSGGYGEAFF. Here the CDR3 DNA reads TGCGCCAGCAGCAGCGGGGGGTATGGCGAAGCTTTCTTT.

The V gene is TRBV5-5, the J gene TRBJ1-5, with D possibly matching TRBD1 (6 bases). V was cut by 0 bases and J by 4 bases, with 11 bases left in between. Germline lookup yields CDR1 SGHKS and CDR2 YYEKEE (reference sequence). The length of the CDR3 is 15 residues. The DNA of the CDR3 is TGTGCCAGCAGCTTGGAACCGCAGGGGAATCAGCCCCAGCATTTT. Its protein is CASSLEPQGNQPQHF.

Here the CDR3 DNA reads TGCAGCGTTGCTAGGTTTTTAAATGAGCAGTTCTTC. As protein: CSVARFLNEQFF. The chain links TRBV29-1 to TRBJ2-1; D is unresolved. V shed 4 bases and J shed 7 bases, with 11 bases lying between them. The CDR3 has 12 residues. Per germline, CDR1 SQVTM and CDR2 ANQGSEA.

The V call is TRBV7-2, the J call TRBJ2-5; the D is unclear. The J call may not be correct, given that the DNA end is closer to TRBJ2-7. Germline V gene lookup returns CDR1 SGHTA and CDR2 FQGNSA. CDR3 length equals 18 residues. The CDR3 here is CASSLYLAHEARSYEQYF. In nucleotides, the CDR3 is TGTGCCAGCAGCTTATATCTCGCCCACGAGGCCCGTTCCTACGAGCAGTACTTC.

This chain joins TRBV7-6 and TRBJ1-2; D may be TRBD1 (5 bases). The V end was cut by 7 bases, the J end by 2 bases, with 11 bases between. The V gene's germline CDR1 is SGHVS and CDR2 FNYEAQ. The CDR3 extends over 13 amino acids. CDR3 sequence (DNA): TGTGCCAGCACCTCTTCAGGGAACTATGGCTACACCTTC. It specifies CASTSSGNYGYTF.

This chain links TRBV5-5 with TRBJ2-2; 11 bases are shared with TRBD1. Germline trimming cut 0 bases from V and 2 bases from J; bases unmatched to any gene: 6. This CDR3 is built from 18 residues. CDR1 is SGHKS, CDR2 YYEKEE, per germline (reference sequence). The CDR3 loop reads CASSLAGTGGANTGELFF. The CDR3 DNA sequence: TGTGCCAGCAGCTTGGCCGGGACAGGGGGAGCCAACACCGGGGAGCTGTTTTTT.

V gene TRBV29-1 combines with J gene TRBJ2-5; 7 positions agree with TRBD1. Germline V CDR1 and CDR2: SQVTM, ANQGSEA. After removal of 2 bases from V and 2 bases from J, the junction contained 11 bases not matched to a gene. The CDR3 contains 16 residues. In nucleotides, the CDR3 is TGCAGCGTTGAATATGTTACAGGGGAATTACAAGAGACCCAGTACTTC. As protein: CSVEYVTGELQETQYF.

This sequence joins TRBV5-1 and TRBJ1-6; no clear D. The CDR3 runs to 15 residues. Trimming took off 2 bases at V and 4 bases at J, with 10 bases between the two ends. Germline V gene data show CDR1 as SGHRS and CDR2 as YFSETQ. The DNA for the CDR3 is TGCGCCAGCAGCTTCGACGGGAATTATAATTCACCCCTCCACTTT. This encodes CASSFDGNYNSPLHF.

This rearrangement joins TRBV30 to TRBJ1-1; D may be TRBD1 (6 bases). Trimming pared 2 bases from V and 1 base from J, leaving 11 bases between. This CDR3 has 14 residues. Looked up from germline, CDR1 is GTSNPN and CDR2 is SVGIG (reference sequence). The CDR3 here is CAWSLTGSNTEAFF. In nucleotides, the CDR3 is TGTGCCTGGAGTCTCACAGGGTCGAACACTGAAGCTTTCTTT.

The chain has TRBV13 and TRBJ2-1; 7 positions agree with TRBD1. The J segment lost 6 bases and the V segment lost 6 bases, leaving 11 bases of the junction unmatched. Germline V gene sequence: CDR1 PRHDT, CDR2 FYEKMQ (reference sequence). The CDR3 loop spans 15 amino acids. The CDR3 region is CASSSIPGQTNEQFF. The CDR3 region has the DNA TGTGCCAGCAGTTCCATCCCGGGACAGACCAATGAGCAGTTCTTC. The full variable domain, its missing parts supplied by reference TRBV13 and TRBJ2-1, is AAGVIQSPRHLIKEKRETATLKCYPIPRHDTVYWYQQGPGQDPQFLISFYEKMQSDKGSIPDRFSAQQFSDYHSELNMSSLELGDSALYFCASSSIPGQTNEQFFGPGTRLTVL.

The chain combines TRBV11-3 with TRBJ2-7; TRBD1 aligns across 9 bases. The V segment lost 4 bases and the J segment 6 bases; nucleotides outside the gene matches: 7. From germline, CDR1 is SGHNT and CDR2 YENEEA. There are 14 residues in the CDR3. The chain's CDR3 is CASSSGTGTSEQYF. CDR3 DNA: TGTGCCAGCAGCTCCGGGACAGGGACCTCCGAGCAGTACTTC.

The V gene is TRBV5-1, the J gene TRBJ2-5, with TRBD2 matching 7 bases. Trimming took 8 bases from V and 4 from J; bases not matched to a gene: 14. Germline loops: CDR1 SGHRS, CDR2 YFSETQ. This CDR3 is 15 amino acids long. The CDR3 DNA reads as TGCGCCAGGGTGGGGGGGAGGGATGTCGTAGAGACCCAGTACTTC. Protein sequence: CARVGGRDVVETQYF.

The rearrangement links TRBV4-1 to TRBJ2-3; the D is unclear. Trimming left V 0 bases short and J 5 bases short, with 18 bases between. The CDR3 contains 17 residues. Germline assignment: CDR1 MGHRA and CDR2 YSYEKL. CDR3 nucleotide sequence: TGCGCCAGCAGCCAAGATGCCGGAGCCACCCGCGGAGATACGCAGTATTTT. This gives the protein CASSQDAGATRGDTQYF.

The V and J genes are TRBV11-2 and TRBJ2-2; D perhaps matches TRBD1 (6 bases). The germline gives CDR1 SGHAT, CDR2 FQNNGV. This CDR3 spans 15 amino acids. The V and J ends lost 5 bases and 0 bases respectively, with 10 bases between them. This CDR3 is CASSPGVPNTGELFF. CDR3 nucleotides: TGTGCCAGCAGCCCAGGGGTCCCGAACACCGGGGAGCTGTTTTTT.

The rearrangement uses TRBV30 and TRBJ1-2, with 10 bases that match TRBD1. The CDR3 totals 14 residues. With 4 bases clipped from V and 5 bases from J, the junction kept 7 bases outside the gene matches. The germline V gene encodes CDR1 GTSNPN and CDR2 SVGIG (reference sequence). The CDR3: CAWKRDRGPYGYTF. The CDR3 coding sequence is TGTGCCTGGAAAAGGGACAGGGGCCCATATGGCTACACCTTC.

The genes are TRBV27 and TRBJ2-2; D is undetermined. Trimming pared 3 bases from V and 4 bases from J, leaving 3 bases between. Germline V gene sequence: CDR1 MNHEY, CDR2 SMNVEV (reference sequence). The CDR3 extends over 12 amino acids. CDR3 sequence: CASSFLTGELFF. CDR3 nucleotides: TGTGCCAGCAGTTTCCTCACCGGGGAGCTGTTTTTT.

The genes are TRBV6-5 and TRBJ1-2, with 8 bases identical to TRBD1. V lost 10 bases and J lost 0; bases outside the gene matches: 10. The CDR3 totals 15 residues. CDR1 and CDR2 (germline): MNHEY, SVGAGI. The CDR3 sequence is CATYTPGQANYGYTF. CDR3 DNA: TGTGCCACCTACACACCGGGACAGGCTAACTATGGCTACACCTTC.

The rearrangement uses TRBV30 and TRBJ1-2; possibly TRBD1 for D (5 bases). This CDR3 spans 15 amino acids. Trimming stripped 2 bases from V and 8 bases from J, with 21 bases between. Looked up from germline, CDR1 is GTSNPN and CDR2 is SVGIG (reference sequence). CDR3 coding DNA: TGTGCCTGGAGTAATCCACAACAGGCAACCGGGGGCTACACCTTC. Its protein product is CAWSNPQQATGGYTF.

J is TRBJ2-1 and V is TRBV5-1, with TRBD2 matching 12 bases. The germline CDR1 and CDR2 sequences are SGHRS and YFSETQ. Unmatched junction bases numbered 28, after V lost 4 bases and J lost 2 bases. The CDR3 sequence is 24 residues long. DNA of the CDR3: TGCGCCAGCAGCCTCGGACTAGCGGGACCCGTCCAGTCTACTTGGCGACCTACCTACAATGAGCAGTTCTTC. It codes for CASSLGLAGPVQSTWRPTYNEQFF.

The chain has TRBV11-3 and TRBJ2-6, with a weak D call TRBD1 (6 bases). CDR3 size: 15 residues. CDR1 SGHNT and CDR2 YENEEA come from the germline V gene. The V gene lost 4 bases and the J gene lost 1 base, with 8 bases spanning the gap. CDR3 in amino acids: CASSYDRSGANVLTF. For the CDR3, the DNA is TGTGCCAGCAGCTACGACAGGTCTGGGGCCAACGTCCTGACTTTC.